These 28 T cell receptor beta chains came from one sample sequenced in a study of CD8 T cell repertoires and HIV-1 epitope variants. Method: immunoSEQ multiplex PCR; TCRdb's copy keeps in-frame clones and lacks some. The data hold under 100,000 clones, with 70% to 75% observed a single time. The sample taken for sequencing was uncultured baseline CD8+ T cells from peripheral blood mononuclear cells (PBMCs). The receptor set was obtained from a male donor with HIV.

The chain combines TRBV7-2 with TRBJ2-2; D unclear. CDR3 length: 15 amino acids. Germline CDR1 SGHTA, CDR2 FQGNSA. V lost 3 bases, J lost 0 bases, and 8 bases lay in between. CDR3 protein: CASSLMGSNTGELFF. CDR3 coding DNA: TGTGCCAGCAGCTTGATGGGCTCGAACACCGGGGAGCTGTTTTTT.

The chain carries TRBV6-1 and TRBJ2-5; no clear D. The V end lost 5 bases, the J end lost 0 bases, and 4 bases lay between the germline ends. The CDR3 length is 12 residues. The germline V gene has CDR1 MNHNS and CDR2 SASEGT. The CDR3 sequence: CASSRYQETQYF. The DNA for the CDR3 is TGTGCCAGCAGTCGGTACCAAGAGACCCAGTACTTC.

This clone was observed at least ten times. The J gene is TRBJ2-7, the V gene TRBV13; D is undetermined. This CDR3 contains 15 residues. The germline V gene has CDR1 PRHDT and CDR2 FYEKMQ (reference sequence). Trimming pared 3 bases from V and 5 bases from J, leaving 17 bases between. CDR3 bases: TGTGCCAGCAGCTTCTCCGTCTCGCTGGGAAACGAGCAGTACTTC. Amino acids: CASSFSVSLGNEQYF.

This sequence joins TRBV28 and TRBJ2-1, with D possibly matching TRBD2 (6 bases). The CDR3 sequence is 17 residues long. Germline CDR1 reads MDHEN; CDR2 reads SYDVKM. V dropped 4 bases and J dropped 2 bases, with 18 bases sitting between them. The CDR3 protein is CASSSSLFAGTYNEQFF. The CDR3 DNA reads as TGTGCCAGCAGTTCCTCTCTCTTTGCGGGAACCTACAATGAGCAGTTCTTC.

This sequence joins TRBV13 and TRBJ2-1, with 9 bases aligning to TRBD2. The V gene's germline CDR1 is PRHDT and CDR2 FYEKMQ (reference sequence). This CDR3 spans 15 amino acids. V lost 5 bases and J lost 6; bases outside the gene matches: 8. CDR3 protein: CASSKGLAGLNEQFF. DNA for the CDR3: TGTGCCAGCAGCAAGGGACTAGCTGGGCTCAATGAGCAGTTCTTC.

For the CDR3, the DNA is TGTGCCAGCTCACGACTGGGACAGGCGAACACCGGGGAGCTGTTTTTT. Translated, it gives CASSRLGQANTGELFF. V and J are TRBV18 and TRBJ2-2; 8 bases agree with TRBD1. This CDR3 is 16 amino acids long. Germline loops: CDR1 KGHSH, CDR2 LQKENI. V lost 4 bases to trimming and J lost 0 bases; unmatched junction nucleotides: 4.

The chain is built from TRBV28 and TRBJ2-3; D may be TRBD1 (6 bases). The ends were cut back, 2 bases at V and 8 bases at J, with 8 bases in the middle. CDR1 MDHEN and CDR2 SYDVKM come from the germline V gene. This CDR3 is built from 12 residues. The CDR3 region has the DNA TGTGCCAGCAGTTTAGGACAGCGTACGCAGTATTTT. Translating gives CASSLGQRTQYF.

CDR3 residues: CASSLRGTEAFF. DNA for the CDR3: TGTGCCAGCAGCTTGAGGGGAACGGAAGCTTTCTTT. The V call is TRBV5-6, the J call TRBJ1-1; tentative D call: TRBD1 (5 bases). V was pared by 1 base and J by 8 bases, with 9 bases between. The CDR3 has 12 residues. Looked up from germline, CDR1 is SGHDT and CDR2 is YYEEEE.

The chain employs TRBV4-3 and TRBJ1-2; 9 nucleotides match TRBD1. The CDR3 loop spans 15 amino acids. CDR1 and CDR2 from the germline V gene are LGHNA and YSLEER. J lost 8 bases, V lost 5 bases, and 12 bases had no gene match. The CDR3 is CASSFYGDRETGYTF. In DNA form, the CDR3 reads TGCGCCAGCAGCTTTTACGGGGACAGGGAGACCGGCTACACCTTC.

This chain links TRBV9 with TRBJ2-2, with D maybe TRBD1 (5 bases). Germline CDR1 and CDR2: SGDLS and YYNGEE. Trimming took off 0 bases at V and 4 bases at J, with 13 bases between the two ends. This CDR3 region has 16 residues. CDR3 residues: CASSVGMGRSTGELFF. CDR3 bases: TGTGCCAGCAGCGTAGGAATGGGGCGGAGCACCGGGGAGCTGTTTTTT.

This clone has just a few counts. The rearrangement joins TRBV6-5 to TRBJ1-2; no clear D. The CDR3 loop spans 12 amino acids. CDR1 and CDR2 (germline): MNHEY, SVGAGI. The ends were cut back, 4 bases at V and 6 bases at J, with 9 bases in the middle. CDR3 protein: CASSLLGNGYTF. DNA of the CDR3: TGTGCCAGCAGTTTGTTGGGTAATGGCTACACCTTC.

The chain couples TRBV5-1 to TRBJ1-2, with 10 bases aligning to TRBD1. There are 16 residues in the CDR3. Trimming took 4 bases from V and 4 from J; bases not matched to a gene: 10. CDR1 SGHRS and CDR2 YFSETQ come from the germline V gene. The CDR3 sequence: CASSHERTGGAYGYTF. In nucleotides, the CDR3 is TGCGCCAGCAGCCACGAAAGGACAGGGGGGGCCTATGGCTACACCTTC.

CDR3 sequence (DNA): TGTGCCAGCAGCCGCGCCCAGAGTGCTAGCACAGATACGCAGTATTTT. Translation: CASSRAQSASTDTQYF. This sequence joins TRBV5-6 and TRBJ2-3; D remains ambiguous. Trimming stripped 4 bases from V and 0 bases from J, with 15 bases between. In germline, CDR1 is SGHDT, CDR2 YYEEEE. There are 16 residues in the CDR3. Variable domain in full (rest from reference TRBV5-6 and TRBJ2-3): DAGVTQSPTHLIKTRGQQVTLRCSPKSGHDTVSWYQQALGQGPQFIFQYYEEEERQRGNFPDRFSGHQFPNYSSELNVNALLLGDSALYLCASSRAQSASTDTQYFGPGTRLTVL.

The V call is TRBV13, the J call TRBJ2-7; no clear D. Trimming shortened V by 3 bases and J by 7 bases, and 13 bases separated the two germline ends. Per the germline V gene, CDR1 is PRHDT and CDR2 is FYEKMQ (reference sequence). CDR3 length: 13 residues. The CDR3: CASSFISGREQYF. CDR3 nucleotides: TGTGCCAGCAGCTTCATTTCAGGAAGGGAGCAGTACTTC.

This clone has at least ten counts. CDR3 bases: TGTGCCAGCAGTCTTAGCGGGAGGGCCCACGGTGAGCAGTTCTTC. This encodes CASSLSGRAHGEQFF. The genes are TRBV28 and TRBJ2-1; 11 bases are a match to TRBD2. With 5 bases clipped from V and 9 bases from J, the junction kept 9 bases outside the gene matches. The CDR3 loop spans 15 amino acids. Germline CDR1 MDHEN, CDR2 SYDVKM. The variable domain in full, completed from reference TRBV28 and TRBJ2-1, reads DVKVTQSSRYLVKRTGEKVFLECVQDMDHENMFWYRQDPGLGLRLIYFSYDVKMKEKGDIPEGYSVSREKKERFSLILESASTNQTSMYLCASSLSGRAHGEQFFGPGTRLTVL.

This rearrangement joins TRBV18 to TRBJ2-5; 7 nucleotides match TRBD2. This CDR3 contains 15 residues. The trim removed 3 bases at V and 3 bases at J, leaving 7 bases unmatched. Germline CDR1 reads KGHSH; CDR2 reads LQKENI. CDR3 amino acids: CASSPLRESKETQYF. The CDR3 bases are TGTGCCAGCTCACCTTTGCGGGAGAGTAAAGAGACCCAGTACTTC.

A single count supports this clone. The rearrangement joins TRBV4-2 to TRBJ2-3; 7 positions agree with TRBD2. Germline loops: CDR1 LGHNA, CDR2 YNFKEQ. The V segment lost 0 bases and the J segment 1 base; nucleotides outside the gene matches: 4. This CDR3 is 16 amino acids long. The chain's CDR3 is CASSQDYRGGTDTQYF. The DNA of the CDR3 is TGTGCCAGCAGCCAAGATTACCGGGGGGGCACAGATACGCAGTATTTT.

This clone has only one observation. The chain recombines TRBV13 with TRBJ2-1; 8 bases are shared with TRBD2. The CDR3 is made up of 17 amino acids. The V gene end was trimmed by 4 bases and the J gene end by 2 bases; junction bases not matched to a gene: 10. Germline CDR1 and CDR2: PRHDT and FYEKMQ (reference sequence). The CDR3 sequence: CASSSPILAGPYNEQFF. Here the CDR3 DNA reads TGTGCCAGCAGCTCTCCGATATTAGCGGGACCCTACAATGAGCAGTTCTTC.

The V gene is TRBV4-3, the J gene TRBJ2-7; 9 positions agree with TRBD2. Trimming cost V 0 bases and J 0 bases; bases outside gene matches: 3. The germline gives CDR1 LGHNA, CDR2 YSLEER. This CDR3 spans 16 amino acids. The CDR3: CASSQESAGGSYEQYF. The CDR3 region has the DNA TGCGCCAGCAGCCAAGAATCAGCGGGGGGCTCCTACGAGCAGTACTTC.

A note on this clone: An end of the junction does not agree with germline; a read error may underlie this. The CDR3 region is CASRLGQQETQYF. CDR3 DNA: TGCGCCAGCAGATTGGGACAGCAAGAGACCCAGTACTTC. The chain joins TRBV5-1 to TRBJ2-5; 7 bases are a match to TRBD1. Germline V gene data show CDR1 as SGHRS and CDR2 as YFSETQ. The CDR3 runs to 13 residues.

This chain links TRBV19 with TRBJ2-3; 7 bases agree with TRBD2. The CDR3 has 13 amino acids. V lost 5 bases to trimming and J lost 6 bases; unmatched junction nucleotides: 5. Looked up from germline, CDR1 is LNHDA and CDR2 is SQIVND (reference sequence). The CDR3 coding sequence is TGTGCCAGTAGTCGACTAGCCTGGGATACGCAGTATTTT. Its protein product is CASSRLAWDTQYF.

This CDR3 is CSARQGTTRGDTQYF. Written as DNA, the CDR3 is TGCAGCGCTAGACAGGGGACGACCAGGGGAGATACGCAGTATTTT. The chain joins TRBV29-1 to TRBJ2-3, with 8 bases lining up with TRBD1. This CDR3 has 15 residues. V shed 7 bases and J 5 bases; nucleotides not matched to a gene: 14. Germline CDR1 reads SQVTM; CDR2 reads ANQGSEA.

The table lists this clone with a few counts. This chain connects TRBV5-4 to TRBJ2-5; 7 bases match TRBD2. This CDR3 is built from 15 residues. Germline V CDR1 and CDR2: SGHNT, YYREEE (reference sequence). V lost 1 base to trimming and J lost 4 bases; unmatched junction nucleotides: 7. DNA for the CDR3: TGTGCCAGCAGCTTGACGCGGGGGAGGTCAGAGACCCAGTACTTC. Its translation: CASSLTRGRSETQYF.

The chain employs TRBV6-5 and TRBJ2-1; D unclear. The CDR3 is made up of 13 amino acids. V lost 6 bases to trimming and J lost 5 bases, with 11 bases between them. The germline V gene encodes CDR1 MNHEY and CDR2 SVGAGI. The CDR3 spells CASRPGSNNEQFF. The CDR3, as DNA: TGTGCCAGCAGACCAGGCAGCAACAATGAGCAGTTCTTC.

V and J are TRBV5-1 and TRBJ2-3; D remains ambiguous. V shed 6 bases and J shed 1 base, with 9 bases lying between them. CDR3 size: 13 residues. The germline V gene has CDR1 SGHRS and CDR2 YFSETQ. The CDR3 sequence is CASTYRGTDTQYF. The CDR3 DNA reads TGCGCCAGCACCTACCGGGGCACAGATACGCAGTATTTT.

The chain has TRBV6-1 and TRBJ2-5; a possible D gene is TRBD2 (6 bases). This CDR3 has 13 residues. V was trimmed by 1 base and J by 7 bases, leaving 10 bases between them. Per germline, CDR1 MNHNS and CDR2 SASEGT. This chain's CDR3 is CASSEEAEGTQYF. CDR3 sequence (DNA): TGTGCCAGCAGTGAAGAGGCGGAGGGGACCCAGTACTTC.

Comments on this clone: One end of the junction fails to match germline, which may point to a read error. This chain links TRBV11-2 with TRBJ2-7, with a tentative D call TRBD2 (6 bases). CDR3 length: 12 amino acids. Germline CDR1 and CDR2: SGHAT and FQNNGV. The CDR3 is CASSSGEGLSFF. In DNA, the CDR3 is TGTGCCAGCAGCTCGGGGGAAGGCCTCTCGTTCTTC.

The CDR3 region is CASSLSSRGNSYEQYF. The DNA for the CDR3 is TGTGCCAGCAGTTTATCGTCGCGCGGGAATTCCTACGAGCAGTACTTC. The rearrangement links TRBV27 to TRBJ2-7; tentatively, D is TRBD2 (6 bases). The CDR3 is 16 residues long. Germline loops: CDR1 MNHEY, CDR2 SMNVEV (reference sequence). Deletions cut 0 bases from V and 1 base from J, with 13 bases between.